The 26 T cell receptor beta chains reported below all come from one sample, sequenced in a study of blood T cell repertoires in COVID-19. Repertoires were generated with immunoSEQ multiplex PCR, while TCRdb's copy carries only in-frame clones and drops some. The sample yields 130,000 to 150,000 clones, 80% seen once. Sequencing was carried out using peripheral blood. Every receptor here comes from a man in his sixties with active or convalescent COVID-19.

The CDR3 DNA sequence: TGTGCCAGCTCACCGCTCCTATTGAACACTGAAGCTTTCTTT. Its protein product is CASSPLLLNTEAFF. The chain recombines TRBV18 with TRBJ1-1; no firm D call. V was cut by 3 bases and J by 0 bases, with 8 bases left in between. The CDR3 is made up of 14 amino acids. Per the germline V gene, CDR1 is KGHSH and CDR2 is LQKENI.

This clone has only a few counts. The rearrangement links TRBV7-9 to TRBJ2-2, with D possibly TRBD1 on 6 matching bases. CDR1 and CDR2 from the germline V gene are SEHNR and FQNEAQ (reference sequence). This CDR3 contains 16 residues. Between the trimmed V and J ends, which lost 1 base and 2 bases, there was a span of 11 bases. CDR3 bases: TGTGCCAGCAGCTTAGACAGGGCAGGAAACACCGGGGAGCTGTTTTTT. Its translation is CASSLDRAGNTGELFF.

The chain recombines TRBV19 with TRBJ2-3, with 7 bases fitting TRBD2. Trimming at V came to 1 base and at J to 6 bases, leaving 4 bases not matched to a gene. CDR1 and CDR2 from the germline V gene are LNHDA and SQIVND (reference sequence). CDR3 length: 14 amino acids. The CDR3 protein is CASSIGGSSDTQYF. The CDR3 DNA is TGTGCCAGTAGTATAGGCGGGAGCTCGGATACGCAGTATTTT. Full variable domain (rest looked up from reference TRBV19 and TRBJ2-3): DGGITQSPKYLFRKEGQNVTLSCEQNLNHDAMYWYRQDPGQGLRLIYYSQIVNDFQKGDIAEGYSVSREKKESFPLTVTSAQKNPTAFYLCASSIGGSSDTQYFGPGTRLTVL.

CDR3 nucleotides: TGTGCCAGCAGCTTAGGGCAGGGCAACTATGGCTACACCTTC. This translates into CASSLGQGNYGYTF. This chain links TRBV13 with TRBJ1-2; weak D call: TRBD1 (5 bases). Germline V CDR1 and CDR2: PRHDT, FYEKMQ (reference sequence). Trimming took off 0 bases at V and 2 bases at J, with 7 bases between the two ends. This CDR3 region has 14 residues.

The DNA of the CDR3 is TGCAGTGCTAGTCAGGGGGAGATCACTGAAGCTTTCTTT. Its translation is CSASQGEITEAFF. The chain links TRBV20-1 to TRBJ1-1; 7 bases fit TRBD1. Germline V gives CDR1 DFQATT, CDR2 SNEGSKA (reference sequence). There are 13 residues in the CDR3. V was clipped by 3 bases and J by 4 bases; unmatched bases: 5.

This rearrangement joins TRBV7-6 to TRBJ1-5, with D possibly matching TRBD1 (6 bases). CDR3 length: 14 amino acids. Germline V gene data show CDR1 as SGHVS and CDR2 as FNYEAQ. Trimming removed 6 bases at V and 7 bases at J, with 16 bases between. The CDR3 sequence: CASSSGGLGQPQHF. The DNA of the CDR3 is TGTGCCAGCAGTTCCGGGGGGCTAGGACAGCCCCAGCATTTT.

The chain employs TRBV27 and TRBJ1-6; 7 positions match TRBD1. Germline lookup yields CDR1 MNHEY and CDR2 SMNVEV (reference sequence). The CDR3 sequence is 17 residues long. The junction had 9 bases not matched to a gene; V was cut back by 3 bases and J by 4 bases. This chain's CDR3 is CASSFREGAAYNSPLHF. The CDR3 DNA sequence: TGTGCCAGCAGTTTTCGGGAGGGGGCAGCTTATAATTCACCCCTCCACTTT.

V is TRBV2 and J is TRBJ1-1; TRBD1 is a possible D gene (6 bases). Germline loops: CDR1 SNHLY, CDR2 FYNNEI. This CDR3 is 16 amino acids long. V shed 11 bases and J shed 0 bases, with 22 bases lying between them. CDR3 in amino acids: CAGRVGTTVLNTEAFF. In nucleotides, the CDR3 is TGTGCCGGGAGGGTGGGGACAACGGTACTGAACACTGAAGCTTTCTTT.

This rearrangement joins TRBV7-8 to TRBJ2-1; 16 bases align to TRBD2. This CDR3 contains 19 residues. The trim removed 5 bases at V and 7 bases at J, leaving 14 bases unmatched. Germline CDR1 is SGHVS and CDR2 is FQNEAQ. This chain's CDR3 is CASSPEGLAGGPRRNEQFF. Here the CDR3 DNA reads TGTGCCAGCAGCCCAGAGGGACTAGCGGGAGGGCCCCGTAGGAATGAGCAGTTCTTC.

The V call is TRBV4-1, the J call TRBJ2-1; 11 positions match TRBD1. The CDR3 has 16 residues. V was clipped by 4 bases and J by 4 bases; unmatched bases: 6. Per the germline V gene, CDR1 is MGHRA and CDR2 is YSYEKL. The CDR3 loop is CASSRAGTGGYNEQFF. The CDR3 DNA sequence: TGCGCCAGCAGCCGAGCCGGGACAGGGGGATACAATGAGCAGTTCTTC.

The chain uses TRBV7-2 and TRBJ2-3; TRBD1 matches 8 bases. The CDR3 extends over 14 amino acids. V lost 5 bases to trimming and J lost 4 bases; unmatched junction nucleotides: 5. Per the germline V gene, CDR1 is SGHTA and CDR2 is FQGNSA. CDR3 sequence reads: CASSPGTGPDTQYF. The CDR3 bases are TGTGCCAGCAGCCCCGGGACAGGCCCAGATACGCAGTATTTT.

The chain joins TRBV7-2 to TRBJ2-3, with TRBD2 as a possible D gene (7 bases). V shed 5 bases and J shed 2 bases, with 14 bases lying between them. The CDR3 is made up of 15 amino acids. CDR1 SGHTA and CDR2 FQGNSA come from the germline V gene. CDR3 sequence: CASSRGAETTDTQYF. As DNA, the CDR3 is TGTGCCAGCAGCCGGGGGGCGGAGACCACAGATACGCAGTATTTT.

The rearrangement uses TRBV28 and TRBJ2-3; 12 bases match TRBD2. The CDR3 has 15 residues. Trimming at V came to 6 bases and at J to 6 bases, leaving 7 bases not matched to a gene. Germline V gene sequence: CDR1 MDHEN, CDR2 SYDVKM. Here the CDR3 DNA reads TGTGCCAGCAGCTCTAGCGGGAGGGCCCGGGATACGCAGTATTTT. This gives the protein CASSSSGRARDTQYF. Full variable domain (outside the CDR3, taken from reference TRBV28 and TRBJ2-3): DVKVTQSSRYLVKRTGEKVFLECVQDMDHENMFWYRQDPGLGLRLIYFSYDVKMKEKGDIPEGYSVSREKKERFSLILESASTNQTSMYLCASSSSGRARDTQYFGPGTRLTVL.

This clone turned up a few times. The chain is built from TRBV10-3 and TRBJ1-5; possibly TRBD1 for D (5 bases). Between the trimmed V and J ends, which lost 5 bases and 2 bases, there was a span of 13 bases. CDR1 is ENHRY and CDR2 is SYGVKD in the germline V gene. CDR3 length: 15 amino acids. The CDR3 nucleotides read TGTGCCATCAGTCAGCAGGGCGGAGGCAATCAGCCCCAGCATTTT. Its protein is CAISQQGGGNQPQHF.

The rearrangement joins TRBV28 to TRBJ2-6; unclear D gene. Trimming cost V 3 bases and J 4 bases, with 10 bases left between them. There are 15 residues in the CDR3. Germline V CDR1 and CDR2: MDHEN, SYDVKM. The CDR3 nucleotides are TGTGCCAGCAGTTTGGCGGTGTCGGGGGCCAACGTCCTGACTTTC. Its protein is CASSLAVSGANVLTF. The full variable domain, rest sourced from reference TRBV28 and TRBJ2-6, is DVKVTQSSRYLVKRTGEKVFLECVQDMDHENMFWYRQDPGLGLRLIYFSYDVKMKEKGDIPEGYSVSREKKERFSLILESASTNQTSMYLCASSLAVSGANVLTFGAGSRLTVL.

This sequence joins TRBV9 and TRBJ2-3; D might be TRBD2 (6 bases). Germline-derived CDR1 and CDR2 are SGDLS and YYNGEE. CDR3 size: 15 residues. Between the trimmed V and J ends, which lost 0 bases and 1 base, there was a span of 9 bases. This CDR3 reads CASSVASSGTDTQYF. The DNA of the CDR3 is TGTGCCAGCAGCGTAGCCTCTAGCGGCACAGATACGCAGTATTTT.

V gene TRBV2 combines with J gene TRBJ1-2; D remains unclear. Germline assignment: CDR1 SNHLY and CDR2 FYNNEI. Trimming removed 10 bases at V and 5 bases at J, with 14 bases between. The CDR3 is 12 residues long. CDR3 residues: CATRGWGYGYTF. CDR3 DNA sequence: TGTGCCACCCGGGGTTGGGGTTATGGCTACACCTTC.

The V and J genes are TRBV6-2 or TRBV6-3 and TRBJ2-6; 8 bases are a match to TRBD1. Germline CDR1 is MNHEY and CDR2 is SVGEGT. The CDR3 extends over 18 amino acids. Trimming took 5 bases from V and 1 from J; bases not matched to a gene: 10. CDR3 loop: CASSVQGADLSGANVLTF. CDR3 nucleotide sequence: TGTGCCAGCAGTGTTCAGGGGGCAGACCTTTCTGGGGCCAACGTCCTGACTTTC.

The chain recombines TRBV29-1 with TRBJ2-1, with 11 bases that match TRBD2. The CDR3 loop spans 13 amino acids. Germline CDR1 and CDR2: SQVTM and ANQGSEA. Here the CDR3 DNA reads TGCACGACCGGGGCTAGCGGGAGGTATGAGCAGTTCTTC. The encoded protein is CTTGASGRYEQFF.

The CDR3 nucleotides read TGCAGTGCTAGTTCGGGATTAAGTGAAAAACTGTTTTTT. Translation: CSASSGLSEKLFF. The chain employs TRBV20-1 and TRBJ1-4; D not certain. Germline CDR1 is DFQATT and CDR2 is SNEGSKA (reference sequence). Trimming left V 3 bases short and J 7 bases short, with 12 bases between. The CDR3 has 13 residues.

The chain carries TRBV5-1 and TRBJ1-1; D is unresolved. Looked up from germline, CDR1 is SGHRS and CDR2 is YFSETQ. V shed 0 bases and J shed 0 bases, with 6 bases lying between them. The CDR3 has 14 residues. CDR3 DNA sequence: TGCGCCAGCAGCTTGGTGGGCATGAACACTGAAGCTTTCTTT. Its translation is CASSLVGMNTEAFF.

V gene TRBV10-3 combines with J gene TRBJ1-1; maybe TRBD1 (6 bases). The CDR3 has 14 amino acids. Trimming removed 6 bases at V and 1 base at J, with 12 bases between. Germline CDR1 ENHRY, CDR2 SYGVKD. CDR3 protein: CAISFSQGNTEAFF. The DNA of the CDR3 is TGTGCCATCAGCTTCTCACAGGGGAACACTGAAGCTTTCTTT.

V is TRBV20-1 and J is TRBJ2-1, with 7 positions matching TRBD2. This CDR3 is built from 11 residues. Looked up from germline, CDR1 is DFQATT and CDR2 is SNEGSKA (reference sequence). Losses at the gene ends were 8 bases for V and 5 bases for J; bases not matched to a gene: 3. The CDR3 is CSPTSDNEQFF. The DNA of the CDR3 is TGCAGTCCCACTAGCGACAATGAGCAGTTCTTC.

The chain links TRBV28 to TRBJ2-1; D might be TRBD1 (6 bases). The length of the CDR3 is 17 residues. Germline CDR1 reads MDHEN; CDR2 reads SYDVKM. The V end lost 3 bases, the J end lost 1 base, and 16 bases lay between the germline ends. CDR3 bases: TGTGCCAGCAGTTTTTCCCCTGGACAGCAATCCTACAATGAGCAGTTCTTC. It is translated as CASSFSPGQQSYNEQFF.

Of note for this clone: The same CDR3 can be traced to other DNA sequences in this sample. The gene calls are TRBV5-1 and TRBJ2-7, with 10 bases lining up with TRBD2. Germline V lookup: CDR1 SGHRS, CDR2 YFSETQ. The CDR3 sequence is 14 residues long. Germline trimming cut 0 bases from V and 5 bases from J; bases unmatched to any gene: 2. CDR3 DNA: TGCGCCAGCAGCTTGGGACTAGCGGGTCACGAGCAGTACTTC. Translation gives CASSLGLAGHEQYF. Filled out from reference TRBV5-1 and TRBJ2-7, the complete variable domain reads KAGVTQTPRYLIKTRGQQVTLSCSPISGHRSVSWYQQTPGQGLQFLFEYFSETQRNKGNFPGRFSGRQFSNSRSEMNVSTLELGDSALYLCASSLGLAGHEQYFGPGTRLTVT.

A few counts support this clone. In DNA form, the CDR3 reads TGTGCCCCCGGGACTAGGATTACCGGGGAGCTGTTTTTT. It translates to CAPGTRITGELFF. The V call is TRBV30, the J call TRBJ2-2; TRBD2 agrees at 8 bases. Trimming at V came to 8 bases and at J to 5 bases, leaving 7 bases not matched to a gene. The CDR3 has 13 residues. CDR1 is GTSNPN, CDR2 SVGIG, per germline (reference sequence).